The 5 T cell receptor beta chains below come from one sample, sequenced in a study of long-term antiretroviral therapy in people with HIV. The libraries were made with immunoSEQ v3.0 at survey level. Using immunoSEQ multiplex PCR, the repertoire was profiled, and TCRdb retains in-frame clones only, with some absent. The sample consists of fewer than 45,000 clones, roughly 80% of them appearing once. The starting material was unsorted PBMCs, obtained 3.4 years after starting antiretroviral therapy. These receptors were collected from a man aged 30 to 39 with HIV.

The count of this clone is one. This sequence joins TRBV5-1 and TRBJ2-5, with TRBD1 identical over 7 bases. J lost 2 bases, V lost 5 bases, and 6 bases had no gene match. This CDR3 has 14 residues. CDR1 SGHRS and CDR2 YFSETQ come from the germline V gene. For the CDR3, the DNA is TGCGCCAGCAGTGACCCGGGACAGCAAGAGACCCAGTACTTC. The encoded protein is CASSDPGQQETQYF. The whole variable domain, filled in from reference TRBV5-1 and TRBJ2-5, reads KAGVTQTPRYLIKTRGQQVTLSCSPISGHRSVSWYQQTPGQGLQFLFEYFSETQRNKGNFPGRFSGRQFSNSRSEMNVSTLELGDSALYLCASSDPGQQETQYFGPGTRLLVL.

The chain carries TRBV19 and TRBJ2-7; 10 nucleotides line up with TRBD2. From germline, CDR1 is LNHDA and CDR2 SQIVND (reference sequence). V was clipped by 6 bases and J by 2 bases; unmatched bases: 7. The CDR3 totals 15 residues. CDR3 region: CASSLGLASPYEQYF. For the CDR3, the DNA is TGTGCCAGTAGCTTGGGACTAGCGTCTCCCTACGAGCAGTACTTC.

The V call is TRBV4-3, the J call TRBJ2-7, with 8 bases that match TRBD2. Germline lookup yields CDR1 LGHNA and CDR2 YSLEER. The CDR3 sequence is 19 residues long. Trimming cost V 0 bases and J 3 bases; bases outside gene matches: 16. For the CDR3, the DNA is TGCGCCAGCAGCCAAGATGTGGGGGTCGGGAGCGGGAGAAGCTACGAGCAGTACTTC. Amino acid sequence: CASSQDVGVGSGRSYEQYF.

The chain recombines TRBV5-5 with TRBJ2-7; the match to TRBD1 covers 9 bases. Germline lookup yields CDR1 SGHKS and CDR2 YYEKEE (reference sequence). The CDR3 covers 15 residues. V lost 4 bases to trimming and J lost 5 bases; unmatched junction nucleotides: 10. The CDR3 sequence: CASSHRGHYPDEQYF. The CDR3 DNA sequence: TGTGCCAGCAGCCACAGGGGGCACTATCCCGACGAGCAGTACTTC.

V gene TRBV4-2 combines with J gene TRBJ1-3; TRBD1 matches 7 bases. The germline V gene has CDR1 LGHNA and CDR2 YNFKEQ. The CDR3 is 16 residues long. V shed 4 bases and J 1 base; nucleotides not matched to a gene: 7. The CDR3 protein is CASSPGTGVSGNTIYF. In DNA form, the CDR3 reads TGTGCCAGCAGCCCGGGTACAGGGGTGTCTGGAAACACCATATATTTT.